Reported below is one T cell receptor (beta chain). The antigen is not known. This sample is drawn from a study of cytomegalovirus exposure and HLA in healthy donors. Points from the study as a whole: Most TCR sequences were seen very rarely across donors, but some public TCRs occurred in many. Cytomegalovirus-associated status was assigned to about 170 TCR beta chains. Clusters of TCRs from the first cohort tended to co-occur in the 100 to 150 validation repertoires (as a later analysis found).

Repertoires were generated with immunoSEQ multiplex PCR, while TCRdb's copy carries only in-frame clones and drops some. The data hold approximately 73,000 clones, with 85% to 95% observed a single time. Losses at the gene ends were 4 bases for V and 4 bases for J; bases not matched to a gene: 4. The CDR3 sequence is 14 residues long. Germline V gene lookup returns CDR1 SEHNR and CDR2 FQNEAQ (reference sequence). The sequenced sample consisted of PBMCs. The genes are TRBV7-9 and TRBJ1-2; TRBD1 matches 9 bases. The clonotype originates from a man aged 18 to 29 in good health and CMV-seronegative. The CDR3 protein is CASSSGTGIYGYTF. In DNA form, the CDR3 reads TGTGCCAGCAGCTCCGGGACAGGGATCTATGGCTACACCTTC.